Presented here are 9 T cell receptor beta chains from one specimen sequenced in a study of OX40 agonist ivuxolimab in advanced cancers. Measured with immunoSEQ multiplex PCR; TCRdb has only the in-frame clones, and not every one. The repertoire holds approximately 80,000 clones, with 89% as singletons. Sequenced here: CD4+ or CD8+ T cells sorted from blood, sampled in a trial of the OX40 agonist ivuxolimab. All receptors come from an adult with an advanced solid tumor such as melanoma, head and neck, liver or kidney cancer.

CDR3 in amino acids: CASSREHSPLHF. The CDR3 bases are TGTGCCAGCTCACGCGAGCATTCACCCCTCCACTTT. This chain connects TRBV18 to TRBJ1-6; no definite D call. Trimming took 4 bases from V and 8 from J, leaving 6 bases between them. From germline, CDR1 is KGHSH and CDR2 LQKENI. The CDR3 extends over 12 amino acids.

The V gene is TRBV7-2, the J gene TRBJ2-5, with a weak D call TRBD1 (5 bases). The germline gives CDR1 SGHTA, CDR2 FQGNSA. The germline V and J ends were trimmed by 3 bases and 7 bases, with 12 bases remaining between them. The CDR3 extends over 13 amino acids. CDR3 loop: CASSLDTPATQYF. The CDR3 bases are TGTGCCAGCAGCTTGGACACCCCGGCGACCCAGTACTTC.

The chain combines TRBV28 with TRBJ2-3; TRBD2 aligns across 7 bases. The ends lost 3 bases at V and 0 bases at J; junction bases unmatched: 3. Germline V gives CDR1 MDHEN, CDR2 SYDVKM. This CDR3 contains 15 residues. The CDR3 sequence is CASSFVRGSTDTQYF. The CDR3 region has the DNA TGTGCCAGCAGTTTTGTGCGGGGGAGCACAGATACGCAGTATTTT.

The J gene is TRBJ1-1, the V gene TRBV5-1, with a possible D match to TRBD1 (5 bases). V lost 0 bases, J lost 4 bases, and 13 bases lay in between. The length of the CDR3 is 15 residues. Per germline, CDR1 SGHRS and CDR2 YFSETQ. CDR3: CASSLVRQGGTEAFF. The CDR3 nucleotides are TGCGCCAGCAGCTTGGTAAGGCAGGGAGGCACTGAAGCTTTCTTT.

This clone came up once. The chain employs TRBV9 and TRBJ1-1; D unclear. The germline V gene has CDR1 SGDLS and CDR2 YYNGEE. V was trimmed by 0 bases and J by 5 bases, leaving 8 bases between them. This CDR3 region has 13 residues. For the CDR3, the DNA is TGTGCCAGCAGCGTAGACGGGAGTACTGAAGCTTTCTTT. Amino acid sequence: CASSVDGSTEAFF.

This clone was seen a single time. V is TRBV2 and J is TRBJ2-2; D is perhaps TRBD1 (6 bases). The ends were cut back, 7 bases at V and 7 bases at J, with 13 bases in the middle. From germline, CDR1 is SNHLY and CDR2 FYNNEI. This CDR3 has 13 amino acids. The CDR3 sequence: CASMRTVGGELFF. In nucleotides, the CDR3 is TGTGCCAGCATGAGGACAGTCGGCGGGGAGCTGTTTTTT.

The CDR3 loop reads CAWSVGTSGYNEQFF. CDR3 DNA: TGTGCCTGGAGTGTAGGGACTAGCGGGTACAATGAGCAGTTCTTC. V is TRBV30 and J is TRBJ2-1; 12 nucleotides agree with TRBD2. J was trimmed by 4 bases and V by 0 bases; bases with no gene match: 1. The CDR3 length is 15 residues. Germline V lookup: CDR1 GTSNPN, CDR2 SVGIG (reference sequence).

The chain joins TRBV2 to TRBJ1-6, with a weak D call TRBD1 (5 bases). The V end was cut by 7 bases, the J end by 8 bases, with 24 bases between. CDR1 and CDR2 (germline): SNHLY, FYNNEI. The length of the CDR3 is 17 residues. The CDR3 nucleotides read TGTGCCAGCACCCCGAGTTGGGACCCAGCCGAGGATTCACCCCTCCACTTT. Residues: CASTPSWDPAEDSPLHF.

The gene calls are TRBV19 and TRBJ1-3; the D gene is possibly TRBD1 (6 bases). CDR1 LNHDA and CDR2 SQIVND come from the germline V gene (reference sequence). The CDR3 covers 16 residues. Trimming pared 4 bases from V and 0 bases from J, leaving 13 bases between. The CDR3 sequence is CASSTRTESSGNTIYF. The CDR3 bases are TGTGCCAGTAGTACCCGGACAGAAAGCTCTGGAAACACCATATATTTT.